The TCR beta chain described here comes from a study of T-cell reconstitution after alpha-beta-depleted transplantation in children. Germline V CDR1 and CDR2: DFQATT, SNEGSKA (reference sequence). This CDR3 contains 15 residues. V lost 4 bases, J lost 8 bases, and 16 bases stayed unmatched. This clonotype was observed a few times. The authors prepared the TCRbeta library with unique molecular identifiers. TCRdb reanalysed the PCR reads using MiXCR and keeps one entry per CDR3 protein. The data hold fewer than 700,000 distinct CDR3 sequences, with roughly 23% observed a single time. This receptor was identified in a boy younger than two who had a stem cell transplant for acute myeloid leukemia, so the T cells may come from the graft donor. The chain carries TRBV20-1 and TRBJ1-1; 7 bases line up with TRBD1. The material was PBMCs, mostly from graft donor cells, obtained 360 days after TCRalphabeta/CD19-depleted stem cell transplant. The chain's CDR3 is CSATSGRTGTREAFF. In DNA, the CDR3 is TGCAGTGCTACCTCAGGGAGGACAGGAACAAGGGAAGCTTTCTTT.